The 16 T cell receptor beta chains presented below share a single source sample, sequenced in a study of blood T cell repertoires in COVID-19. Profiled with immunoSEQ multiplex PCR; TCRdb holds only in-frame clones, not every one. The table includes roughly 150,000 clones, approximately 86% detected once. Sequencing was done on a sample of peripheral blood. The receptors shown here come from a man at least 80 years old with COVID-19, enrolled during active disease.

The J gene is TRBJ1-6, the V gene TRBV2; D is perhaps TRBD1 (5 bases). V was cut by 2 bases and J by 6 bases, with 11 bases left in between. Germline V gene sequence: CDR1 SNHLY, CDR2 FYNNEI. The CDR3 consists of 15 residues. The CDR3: CASSEWTSRNSPLHF. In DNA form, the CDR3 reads TGTGCCAGCAGTGAATGGACATCCCGTAATTCACCCCTCCACTTT.

The CDR3 DNA follows: TGTGCCAGCAGTTTGGGCAGCCTCTACGAGCAGTACTTC. This encodes CASSLGSLYEQYF. V gene TRBV28 combines with J gene TRBJ2-7, with D uncertain. Germline V gene data show CDR1 as MDHEN and CDR2 as SYDVKM. The CDR3 extends over 13 amino acids. V shed 3 bases and J shed 3 bases, with 9 bases lying between them. Combining the CDR3 with reference TRBV28 and TRBJ2-7 gives the whole variable domain DVKVTQSSRYLVKRTGEKVFLECVQDMDHENMFWYRQDPGLGLRLIYFSYDVKMKEKGDIPEGYSVSREKKERFSLILESASTNQTSMYLCASSLGSLYEQYFGPGTRLTVT.

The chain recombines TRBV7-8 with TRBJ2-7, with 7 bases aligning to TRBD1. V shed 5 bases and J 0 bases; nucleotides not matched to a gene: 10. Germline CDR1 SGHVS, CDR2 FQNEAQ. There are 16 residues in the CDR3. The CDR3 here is CASSQRDSPSSYEQYF. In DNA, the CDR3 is TGTGCCAGCAGCCAGAGGGACAGCCCGAGCTCCTACGAGCAGTACTTC.

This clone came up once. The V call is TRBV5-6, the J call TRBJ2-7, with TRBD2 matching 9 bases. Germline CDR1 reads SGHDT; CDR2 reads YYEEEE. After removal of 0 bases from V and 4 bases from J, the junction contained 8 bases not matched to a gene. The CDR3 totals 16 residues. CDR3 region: CASSLVGGGARYEQYF. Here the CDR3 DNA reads TGTGCCAGCAGCTTGGTGGGCGGGGGGGCCAGGTACGAGCAGTACTTC. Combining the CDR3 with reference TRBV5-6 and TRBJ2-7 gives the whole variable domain DAGVTQSPTHLIKTRGQQVTLRCSPKSGHDTVSWYQQALGQGPQFIFQYYEEEERQRGNFPDRFSGHQFPNYSSELNVNALLLGDSALYLCASSLVGGGARYEQYFGPGTRLTVT.

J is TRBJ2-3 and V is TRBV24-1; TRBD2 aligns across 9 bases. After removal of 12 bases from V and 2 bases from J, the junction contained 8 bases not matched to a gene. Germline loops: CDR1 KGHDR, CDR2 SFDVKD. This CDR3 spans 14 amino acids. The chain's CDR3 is CASGSGGLTDTQYF. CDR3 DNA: TGTGCCTCAGGAAGCGGGGGGCTCACAGATACGCAGTATTTT.

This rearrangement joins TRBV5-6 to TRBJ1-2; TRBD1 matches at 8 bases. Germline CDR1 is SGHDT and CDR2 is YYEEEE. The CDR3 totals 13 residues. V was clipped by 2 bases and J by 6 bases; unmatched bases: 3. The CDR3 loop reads CASSFGQGNGYTF. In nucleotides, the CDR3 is TGTGCCAGCAGCTTCGGACAGGGAAATGGCTACACCTTC.

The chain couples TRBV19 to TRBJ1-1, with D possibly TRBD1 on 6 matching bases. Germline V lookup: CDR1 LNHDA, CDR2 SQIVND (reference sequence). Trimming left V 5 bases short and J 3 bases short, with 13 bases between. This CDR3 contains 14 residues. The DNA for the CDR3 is TGTGCCAGTAGTCACAGGGCTCGGTACACTGAAGCTTTCTTT. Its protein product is CASSHRARYTEAFF. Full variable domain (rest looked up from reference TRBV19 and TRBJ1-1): DGGITQSPKYLFRKEGQNVTLSCEQNLNHDAMYWYRQDPGQGLRLIYYSQIVNDFQKGDIAEGYSVSREKKESFPLTVTSAQKNPTAFYLCASSHRARYTEAFFGQGTRLTVV.

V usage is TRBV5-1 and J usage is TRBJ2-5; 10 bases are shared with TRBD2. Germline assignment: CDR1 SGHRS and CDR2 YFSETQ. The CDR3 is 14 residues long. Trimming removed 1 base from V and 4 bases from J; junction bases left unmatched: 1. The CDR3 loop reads CASSLIAGGETQYF. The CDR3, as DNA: TGCGCCAGCAGCTTGATAGCGGGGGGAGAGACCCAGTACTTC.

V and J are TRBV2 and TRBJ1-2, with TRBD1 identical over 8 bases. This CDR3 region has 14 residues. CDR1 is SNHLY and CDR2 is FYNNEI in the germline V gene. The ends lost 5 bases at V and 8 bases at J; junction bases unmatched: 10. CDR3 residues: CASSLRQGPSGYTF. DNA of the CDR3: TGTGCCAGCAGTTTGAGACAGGGGCCGTCGGGCTACACCTTC.

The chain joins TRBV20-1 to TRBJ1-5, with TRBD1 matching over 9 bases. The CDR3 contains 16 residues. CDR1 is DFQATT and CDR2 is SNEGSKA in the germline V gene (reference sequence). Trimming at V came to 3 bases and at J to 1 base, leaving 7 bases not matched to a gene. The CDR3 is CSASLFGQGSNQPQHF. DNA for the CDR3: TGCAGTGCTAGTCTTTTTGGACAGGGGAGCAATCAGCCCCAGCATTTT.

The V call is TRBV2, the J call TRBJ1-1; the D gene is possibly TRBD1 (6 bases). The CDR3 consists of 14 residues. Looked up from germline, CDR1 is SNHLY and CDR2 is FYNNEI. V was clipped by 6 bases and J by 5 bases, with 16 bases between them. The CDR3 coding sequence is TGTGCCAGCAGGAACTTACAGGGATGGACTGAAGCTTTCTTT. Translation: CASRNLQGWTEAFF.

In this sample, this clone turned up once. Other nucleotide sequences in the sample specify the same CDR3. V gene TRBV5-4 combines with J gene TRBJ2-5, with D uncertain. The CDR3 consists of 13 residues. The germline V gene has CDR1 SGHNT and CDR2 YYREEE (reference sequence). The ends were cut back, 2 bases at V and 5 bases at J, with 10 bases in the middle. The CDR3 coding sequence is TGTGCCAGCAGCTTTTCCCCCAGGGAGACCCAGTACTTC. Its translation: CASSFSPRETQYF.

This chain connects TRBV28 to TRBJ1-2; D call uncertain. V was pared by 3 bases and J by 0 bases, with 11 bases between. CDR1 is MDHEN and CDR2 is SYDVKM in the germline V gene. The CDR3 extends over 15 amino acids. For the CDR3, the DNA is TGTGCCAGCAGTTTTCCGGGGAAAACTAACTATGGCTACACCTTC. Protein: CASSFPGKTNYGYTF.

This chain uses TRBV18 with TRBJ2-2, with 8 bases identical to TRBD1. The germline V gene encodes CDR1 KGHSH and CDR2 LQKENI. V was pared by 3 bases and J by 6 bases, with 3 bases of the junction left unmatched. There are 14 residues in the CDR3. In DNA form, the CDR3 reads TGTGCCAGCTCACCTCAGGGGGCAGCCGGGGAGCTGTTTTTT. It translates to CASSPQGAAGELFF.

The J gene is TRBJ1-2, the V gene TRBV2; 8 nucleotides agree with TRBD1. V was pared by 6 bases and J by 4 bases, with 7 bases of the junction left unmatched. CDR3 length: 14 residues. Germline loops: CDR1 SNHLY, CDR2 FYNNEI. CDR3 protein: CASSEDRASYGYTF. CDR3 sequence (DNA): TGTGCCAGCAGCGAGGACAGGGCGAGCTATGGCTACACCTTC. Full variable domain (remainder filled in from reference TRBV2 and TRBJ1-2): EPEVTQTPSHQVTQMGQEVILRCVPISNHLYFYWYRQILGQKVEFLVSFYNNEISEKSEIFDDQFSVERPDGSNFTLKIRSTKLEDSAMYFCASSEDRASYGYTFGSGTRLTVV.

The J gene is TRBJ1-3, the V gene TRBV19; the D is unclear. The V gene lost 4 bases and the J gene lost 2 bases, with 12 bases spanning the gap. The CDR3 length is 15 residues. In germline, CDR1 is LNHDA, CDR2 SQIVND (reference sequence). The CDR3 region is CASSTTLTPGNTIYF. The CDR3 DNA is TGTGCCAGTAGTACCACGTTAACTCCTGGAAACACCATATATTTT.